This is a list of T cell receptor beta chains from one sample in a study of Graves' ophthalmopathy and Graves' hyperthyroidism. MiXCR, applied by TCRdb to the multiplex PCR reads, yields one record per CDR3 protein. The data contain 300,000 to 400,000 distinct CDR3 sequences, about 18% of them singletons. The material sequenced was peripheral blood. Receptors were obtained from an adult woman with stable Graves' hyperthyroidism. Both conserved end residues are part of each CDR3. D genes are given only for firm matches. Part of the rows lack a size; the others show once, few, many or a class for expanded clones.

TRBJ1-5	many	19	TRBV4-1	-	CASSQVLGGGPYSNQPQHF	TGCGCCAGCAGCCAGGTCCTGGGTGGGGGACCTTATAGCAATCAGCCCCAGCATTTT
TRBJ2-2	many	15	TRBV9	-	CASSLSGGQTGELFF	TGTGCCAGCAGCCTAAGCGGCGGGCAGACCGGGGAGCTGTTTTTT
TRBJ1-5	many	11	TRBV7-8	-	CASSLFGPQHF	TGTGCCAGCAGCTTATTCGGGCCCCAGCATTTT
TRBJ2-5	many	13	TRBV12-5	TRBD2	CASGRLAEETQYF	TGTGCTAGTGGTCGACTAGCGGAAGAGACCCAGTACTTC
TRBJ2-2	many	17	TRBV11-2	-	CASSFDPGTLNTGELFF	TGTGCCAGCAGCTTTGATCCAGGAACCTTGAACACCGGGGAGCTGTTTTTT
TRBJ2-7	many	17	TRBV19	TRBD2	CASTSGSDSPRTYEQYF	TGTGCCAGTACTAGCGGGAGTGACTCACCGCGGACCTACGAGCAGTACTTC
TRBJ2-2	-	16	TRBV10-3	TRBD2	CAISGTSGGETGELFF	TGTGCCATCAGCGGGACTAGCGGAGGGGAAACCGGGGAGCTGTTTTTT
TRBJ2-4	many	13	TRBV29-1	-	CSAGEGVANIQYF	TGCAGCGCCGGGGAGGGGGTGGCAAACATTCAGTACTTC
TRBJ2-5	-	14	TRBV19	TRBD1	CSSSDNRGQETQYF	TGTTCCAGTAGTGACAACAGGGGCCAAGAGACCCAGTACTTC
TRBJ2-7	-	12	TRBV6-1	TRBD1	CASRGGQAFQYF	TGTGCCAGCAGGGGGGGACAGGCGTTCCAGTACTTC
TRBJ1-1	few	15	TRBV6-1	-	CASRRDSDGKPEAFF	TGTGCCAGCAGAAGAGACTCGGACGGGAAACCTGAAGCTTTCTTT
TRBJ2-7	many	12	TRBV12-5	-	CASGPSSYEQYF	TGTGCTAGTGGTCCAAGCTCCTACGAGCAGTACTTC
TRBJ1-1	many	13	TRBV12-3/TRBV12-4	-	CASSLSQDTEAFF	TGTGCCAGCAGTTTATCACAGGACACTGAAGCTTTCTTT
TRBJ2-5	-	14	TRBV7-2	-	CASSARQFGETQYF	TGTGCCAGCAGCGCCCGGCAATTCGGGGAGACCCAGTACTTC
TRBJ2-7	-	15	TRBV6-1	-	CASSTSLGFTYEQYF	TGTGCCAGCAGTACCAGTTTGGGGTTTACCTACGAGCAGTACTTC
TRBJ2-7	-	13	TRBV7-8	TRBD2	CASTFNSLAGQYF	TGTGCCAGCACCTTTAATTCCCTAGCGGGACAGTACTTC
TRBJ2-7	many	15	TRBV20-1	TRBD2	CSARDRGSGSYEQYF	TGCAGTGCTAGAGATCGGGGTAGCGGGAGCTACGAGCAGTACTTC
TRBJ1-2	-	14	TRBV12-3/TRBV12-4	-	CASSLVGTFYGYTF	TGTGCCAGCAGTTTAGTAGGGACGTTCTATGGCTACACCTTC
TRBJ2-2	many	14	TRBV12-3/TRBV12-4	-	CASSPPLATGELFF	TGTGCCAGCAGCCCTCCATTGGCCACCGGGGAGCTGTTTTTT
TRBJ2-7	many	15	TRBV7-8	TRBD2	CASSWSASGSYEQYF	TGTGCCAGCAGCTGGAGCGCTAGCGGGAGCTACGAGCAGTACTTC
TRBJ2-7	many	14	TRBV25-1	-	CASSRDWELNEQYF	TGTGCCAGCAGTCGAGACTGGGAGCTCAACGAGCAGTACTTC
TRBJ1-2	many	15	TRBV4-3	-	CASSLDSGANYGYTF	TGCGCCAGCAGCCTTGACTCTGGGGCTAACTATGGCTACACCTTC
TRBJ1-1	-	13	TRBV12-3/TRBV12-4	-	CASSGDWSGEAFF	TGTGCCAGCAGTGGAGACTGGTCTGGTGAAGCTTTCTTT
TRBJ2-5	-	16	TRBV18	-	CASSPGLDSWQETQYF	TGCGCCAGCTCACCAGGATTGGACAGCTGGCAAGAGACCCAGTACTTC
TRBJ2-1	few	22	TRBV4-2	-	CASSPGGRSLDHELSSYNEQFF	TGTGCCAGCAGCCCCGGGGGGCGGAGTCTCGACCACGAACTCAGCTCCTACAATGAGCAGTTCTTC
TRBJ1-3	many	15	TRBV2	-	CASRTVGRAGNTIYF	TGTGCCAGCAGGACGGTGGGCAGGGCTGGAAACACCATATATTTT
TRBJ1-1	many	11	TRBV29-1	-	CSAEGGTEAFF	TGCAGCGCCGAGGGGGGCACTGAAGCTTTCTTT
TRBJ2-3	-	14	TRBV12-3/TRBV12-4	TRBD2	CASSKGLAIDTQYF	TGTGCCAGCAGTAAGGGACTAGCGATTGATACGCAGTATTTT
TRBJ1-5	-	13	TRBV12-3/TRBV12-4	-	CASSSGEGQPQHF	TGTGCCAGCAGTTCAGGGGAGGGTCAGCCCCAGCATTTT
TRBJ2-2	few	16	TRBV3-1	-	CASSQDQWLAPGELFF	TGTGCCAGCAGCCAAGATCAGTGGTTGGCTCCCGGGGAGCTGTTTTTT
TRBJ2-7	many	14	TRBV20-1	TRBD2	CSARQGLREDEQYF	TGCAGTGCTAGGCAAGGCCTGCGGGAGGACGAGCAGTACTTC
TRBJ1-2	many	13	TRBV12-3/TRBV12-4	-	CASTISRSWGYTF	TGTGCCAGCACCATCTCCCGCTCGTGGGGCTACACCTTC
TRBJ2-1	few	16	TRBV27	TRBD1	CASSPPRTGGYNEQFF	TGTGCCAGCAGCCCCCCCAGGACAGGGGGCTACAATGAGCAGTTCTTC
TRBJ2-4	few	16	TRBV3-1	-	CTSSQLGGSRSNIQYF	TGTACCAGCAGCCAGTTGGGAGGTAGCCGGTCAAACATTCAGTACTTC
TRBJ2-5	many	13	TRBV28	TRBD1	CASRDRGRETQYF	TGTGCCAGCAGAGACAGGGGTCGAGAGACCCAGTACTTC
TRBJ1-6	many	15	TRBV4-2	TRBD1	CASSQGQGENSPLHF	TGTGCCAGCAGCCAAGGACAGGGCGAAAATTCACCCCTCCACTTT
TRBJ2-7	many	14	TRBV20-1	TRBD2	CSASLSSGNYGQYF	TGCAGTGCTAGTCTGTCTAGCGGGAATTACGGGCAGTACTTC
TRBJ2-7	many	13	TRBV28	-	CASSSGPSYEQYF	TGTGCCAGCAGTTCAGGGCCCTCCTACGAGCAGTACTTC
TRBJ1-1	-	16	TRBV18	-	CASSPDQTVVNTEAFF	TGTGCCAGCTCACCAGATCAGACAGTTGTGAACACTGAAGCTTTCTTT
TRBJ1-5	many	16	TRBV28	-	CASSLSTGLGNQPQHF	TGTGCCAGCAGCCTCTCCACAGGGCTGGGCAATCAGCCCCAGCATTTT
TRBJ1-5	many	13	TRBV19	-	CASRRTGNQPQHF	TGTGCCAGTAGAAGGACAGGCAATCAGCCCCAGCATTTT
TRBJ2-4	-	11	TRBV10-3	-	CAIRSGDIKYF	TGTGCCATCAGATCGGGAGACATTAAGTACTTC
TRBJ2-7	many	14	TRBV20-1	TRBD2	CSARGDSGRHEQYF	TGCAGTGCTAGAGGAGATAGCGGGAGGCACGAGCAGTACTTC
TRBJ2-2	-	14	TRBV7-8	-	CASSPLGVVGELFF	TGTGCCAGCAGCCCACTTGGGGTTGTCGGGGAGCTGTTTTTT
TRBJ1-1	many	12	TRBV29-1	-	CSVEHTDTEAFF	TGCAGCGTTGAACACACCGACACTGAAGCTTTCTTT
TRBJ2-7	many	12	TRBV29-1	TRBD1	CSAVGQVYEQYF	TGCAGCGCGGTGGGACAGGTCTACGAGCAGTACTTC
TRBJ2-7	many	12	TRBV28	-	CASSLPRYEQYF	TGTGCCAGCAGTTTACCCCGGTACGAGCAGTACTTC
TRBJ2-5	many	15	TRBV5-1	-	CASSLGGRIQETQYF	TGCGCCAGCAGCTTGGGGGGCCGGATTCAAGAGACCCAGTACTTC
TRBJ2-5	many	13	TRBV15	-	CATSTRGQETQYF	TGTGCCACCAGCACGCGGGGACAAGAGACCCAGTACTTC
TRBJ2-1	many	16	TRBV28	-	CASIQGHGAFYNEQFF	TGTGCCAGCATCCAAGGCCATGGCGCTTTCTACAATGAGCAGTTCTTC
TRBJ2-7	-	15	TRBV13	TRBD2	CASTQRGDPTYEQYF	TGTGCCAGCACCCAACGGGGGGACCCAACCTACGAGCAGTACTTC
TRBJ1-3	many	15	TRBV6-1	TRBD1	CASAGQDVSGNTIYF	TGTGCCAGCGCCGGACAGGACGTCTCTGGAAACACCATATATTTT
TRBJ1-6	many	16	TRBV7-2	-	CASSFGAGTRNSPLHF	TGTGCCAGCAGCTTTGGAGCCGGGACAAGGAATTCACCCCTCCACTTT
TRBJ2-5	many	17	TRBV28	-	CASSFRWGRGTQETQYF	TGTGCCAGCAGTTTTCGCTGGGGCAGGGGGACTCAAGAGACCCAGTACTTC
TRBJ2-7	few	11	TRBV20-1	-	CSARQFDEQYF	TGCAGTGCTAGACAGTTCGACGAGCAGTACTTC
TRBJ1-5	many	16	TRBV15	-	CATAETKFYSNQPQHF	TGTGCCACCGCGGAGACGAAATTTTATAGCAATCAGCCCCAGCATTTT
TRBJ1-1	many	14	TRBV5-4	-	CASSLDTVLAEAFF	TGTGCCAGCAGCTTGGATACAGTCCTCGCTGAAGCTTTCTTT
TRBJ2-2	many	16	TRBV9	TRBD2	CASSGEREGNTGELFF	TGTGCCAGCAGCGGGGAGCGGGAGGGAAACACCGGGGAGCTGTTTTTT
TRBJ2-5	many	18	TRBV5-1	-	CASRGGIEISPPNVAQYF	TGCGCCAGCAGGGGCGGAATCGAGATTAGCCCACCAAATGTTGCCCAGTACTTC